These 29 T cell receptor beta chains were all obtained from the same sample, sequenced in a study of OX40 agonist ivuxolimab in advanced cancers. The assay was immunoSEQ multiplex PCR, and TCRdb's table has in-frame clones only and misses some. The sample includes 100,000 to 110,000 clones, around nine tenths of them seen just once. The specimen was CD4+ or CD8+ T cells sorted from blood, collected in a trial of the OX40 agonist ivuxolimab. The receptors here all came from an adult with an advanced solid tumor such as melanoma, head and neck, liver or kidney cancer.

The CDR3 protein is CASSYSTGGTGTEAFF. CDR3 nucleotides: TGTGCCAGCAGTTACTCGACGGGGGGTACAGGTACTGAAGCTTTCTTT. The J gene is TRBJ1-1, the V gene TRBV6-5; D possibly corresponds to TRBD1 (5 bases). Trimming cost V 0 bases and J 5 bases, with 16 bases left between them. Per the germline V gene, CDR1 is MNHEY and CDR2 is SVGAGI. The CDR3 extends over 16 amino acids.

The chain combines TRBV30 with TRBJ2-3; 8 bases line up with TRBD2. CDR3 length: 14 residues. Germline V gene sequence: CDR1 GTSNPN, CDR2 SVGIG (reference sequence). Trimming removed 2 bases from V and 6 bases from J; junction bases left unmatched: 7. The CDR3 reads CAWSHVSGGDTQYF. CDR3 nucleotide sequence: TGTGCCTGGAGTCACGTCAGCGGGGGCGATACGCAGTATTTT. The complete variable domain, with remaining parts taken from reference TRBV30 and TRBJ2-3, reads SQTIHQWPATLVQPVGSPLSLECTVEGTSNPNLYWYRQAAGRGLQLLFYSVGIGQISSEVPQNLSASRPQDRQFILSSKKLLLSDSGFYLCAWSHVSGGDTQYFGPGTRLTVL.

The chain links TRBV6-1 to TRBJ2-2; 11 nucleotides match TRBD1. Trimming cost V 1 base and J 0 bases; bases outside gene matches: 1. The germline V gene encodes CDR1 MNHNS and CDR2 SASEGT. There are 17 residues in the CDR3. The DNA for the CDR3 is TGTGCCAGCAGTGAAGAGGGACAGGGGGCGAACACCGGGGAGCTGTTTTTT. It translates to CASSEEGQGANTGELFF.

The chain carries TRBV19 and TRBJ1-2; D not certain. This CDR3 contains 13 residues. Trimming removed 7 bases at V and 4 bases at J, with 13 bases between. Germline CDR1 LNHDA, CDR2 SQIVND (reference sequence). Written as DNA, the CDR3 is TGTGCCAGTACCCTGGACCGATTCTATGGCTACACCTTC. Protein product: CASTLDRFYGYTF. Based on the CDR3 plus reference TRBV19 and TRBJ1-2, the full variable domain is DGGITQSPKYLFRKEGQNVTLSCEQNLNHDAMYWYRQDPGQGLRLIYYSQIVNDFQKGDIAEGYSVSREKKESFPLTVTSAQKNPTAFYLCASTLDRFYGYTFGSGTRLTVV.

This chain uses TRBV2 with TRBJ1-5; unclear D gene. V was clipped by 4 bases and J by 4 bases, with 8 bases between them. The CDR3 consists of 13 residues. Germline V gene lookup returns CDR1 SNHLY and CDR2 FYNNEI. The CDR3 DNA reads TGTGCCAGCAGTGTATGGGGTAATCAGCCCCAGCATTTT. Protein sequence: CASSVWGNQPQHF.

V gene TRBV5-1 combines with J gene TRBJ2-7; a possible D gene is TRBD1 (5 bases). Germline V gene lookup returns CDR1 SGHRS and CDR2 YFSETQ. The CDR3 spans 14 residues. Trimming removed 3 bases from V and 2 bases from J, with 12 bases in between. CDR3 in amino acids: CASSSTGGPYEQYF. For the CDR3, the DNA is TGCGCCAGCAGCTCCACAGGTGGCCCCTACGAGCAGTACTTC.

The CDR3 coding sequence is TGTGCCTGGAAGGGGGGAACCTACAATGAGCAGTTCTTC. Its translation: CAWKGGTYNEQFF. V and J are TRBV30 and TRBJ2-1; perhaps D is TRBD1 or TRBD2 (6 bases each). Trimming took off 4 bases at V and 2 bases at J, with 9 bases between the two ends. The CDR3 runs 13 residues. Germline values: CDR1 GTSNPN, CDR2 SVGIG (reference sequence).

The chain links TRBV5-1 to TRBJ2-7, with D possibly being TRBD1 or TRBD2 (5 bases each). This CDR3 has 14 residues. The V end lost 4 bases, the J end lost 3 bases, and 14 bases lay between the germline ends. In germline, CDR1 is SGHRS, CDR2 YFSETQ. The CDR3 DNA reads TGCGCCAGCAGCCCCTCGGGACGGAACTACGAGCAGTACTTC. Translated: CASSPSGRNYEQYF.

The chain recombines TRBV5-1 with TRBJ2-7, with TRBD2 identical over 7 bases. The V and J ends lost 4 bases and 5 bases, in that order; junction bases with no gene match: 9. The CDR3 extends over 14 amino acids. Germline assignment: CDR1 SGHRS and CDR2 YFSETQ. The CDR3 sequence: CASSGSGGPHEQYF. The CDR3 DNA reads as TGCGCCAGCAGCGGTTCGGGGGGACCCCACGAGCAGTACTTC.

The V and J genes are TRBV5-1 and TRBJ2-5; D is ambiguous. V was cut by 7 bases and J by 2 bases, with 6 bases left in between. The CDR3 runs 11 residues. CDR1 SGHRS and CDR2 YFSETQ come from the germline V gene. The DNA of the CDR3 is TGCGCCAGCGCCCAGCAAGAGACCCAGTACTTC. Its translation: CASAQQETQYF.

The chain joins TRBV5-1 to TRBJ1-2; 9 bases line up with TRBD1. V trimming: 4 bases; J trimming: 5 bases; junction bases outside the gene matches: 6. The germline V gene encodes CDR1 SGHRS and CDR2 YFSETQ. This CDR3 region has 14 residues. CDR3 in amino acids: CASSPGDRDYGYTF. The CDR3 nucleotides are TGCGCCAGCAGCCCGGGGGACAGGGATTATGGCTACACCTTC. Drawing the rest from reference TRBV5-1 and TRBJ1-2, the complete variable domain is KAGVTQTPRYLIKTRGQQVTLSCSPISGHRSVSWYQQTPGQGLQFLFEYFSETQRNKGNFPGRFSGRQFSNSRSEMNVSTLELGDSALYLCASSPGDRDYGYTFGSGTRLTVV.

V usage is TRBV23-1 and J usage is TRBJ1-5; no reliable D call. TRBV23-1 is treated as an ORF (open reading frame) with a function not yet certain. The V end was cut by 3 bases, the J end by 5 bases, with 26 bases between. The CDR3 length is 19 residues. The CDR3 DNA sequence: TGCGCCAGCAGTCACACGCTCCTATTGCGCCCGGGTTTTTATCAGCCCCAGCATTTT. Translated: CASSHTLLLRPGFYQPQHF.

As for this clone: Within the sample, other DNA sequences also encode this same CDR3. The chain is built from TRBV5-1 and TRBJ2-7; D possibly corresponds to TRBD1 (5 bases). Trimming removed 4 bases from V and 3 bases from J, with 8 bases in between. This CDR3 comprises 12 residues. The germline V gene has CDR1 SGHRS and CDR2 YFSETQ. The CDR3 sequence is CASSPGNYEQYF. Here the CDR3 DNA reads TGCGCCAGCAGCCCAGGGAACTACGAGCAGTACTTC.

CDR3 protein: CASSEREETQYF. CDR3 DNA sequence: TGTGCCAGTAGTGAGAGAGAAGAGACCCAGTACTTC. This rearrangement joins TRBV19 to TRBJ2-5, with D unclear. CDR3 length: 12 amino acids. In germline, CDR1 is LNHDA, CDR2 SQIVND (reference sequence). Trimming cost V 5 bases and J 3 bases, with 7 bases left between them.

The chain has TRBV12-1 and TRBJ2-5; TRBD1 was called by the table and not checked on the DNA. TRBV12-1 is given as a pseudogene. The CDR3 loop spans 18 amino acids. The CDR3 spells CASSLCPVRDRPLGTQYF. CDR3 sequence (DNA): TGTGCCAGCAGCTTGTGTCCGGTGCGGGACAGGCCCTTGGGGACCCAGTACTTC.

CDR3 sequence: CASRTPTSAEQYF. The CDR3 nucleotides are TGTGCCAGCAGGACCCCAACCTCGGCCGAGCAGTACTTC. V usage is TRBV6-1 and J usage is TRBJ2-7; no clear D. Germline V CDR1 and CDR2: MNHNS, SASEGT. V was cut by 6 bases and J by 6 bases, with 15 bases left in between. CDR3 length: 13 amino acids.

The genes are TRBV30 and TRBJ2-5; D unclear. Trimming stripped 1 base from V and 0 bases from J, with 9 bases between. This CDR3 has 14 residues. Germline V lookup: CDR1 GTSNPN, CDR2 SVGIG (reference sequence). The CDR3 DNA follows: TGTGCCTGGAGTGGCGGAGAACACCAAGAGACCCAGTACTTC. Translation: CAWSGGEHQETQYF. Filled out from reference TRBV30 and TRBJ2-5, the complete variable domain reads SQTIHQWPATLVQPVGSPLSLECTVEGTSNPNLYWYRQAAGRGLQLLFYSVGIGQISSEVPQNLSASRPQDRQFILSSKKLLLSDSGFYLCAWSGGEHQETQYFGPGTRLLVL.

V is TRBV5-1 and J is TRBJ1-5, with 9 bases that match TRBD1. Germline lookup yields CDR1 SGHRS and CDR2 YFSETQ. The CDR3 spans 14 residues. Unmatched junction bases numbered 8, after V lost 4 bases and J lost 9 bases. The CDR3 DNA is TGCGCCAGCAGCCATGGCTTGGACAGGGGGCCCCAGCATTTT. Its translation is CASSHGLDRGPQHF.

In its sample, this clone was seen once. The chain has TRBV2 and TRBJ2-7; D gene uncertain. CDR1 and CDR2 (germline): SNHLY, FYNNEI. Trimming cost V 5 bases and J 2 bases, with 10 bases left between them. The CDR3 is 13 amino acids. CDR3 nucleotides: TGTGCCAGCAGTCCCCCGATTGCCTACGAGCAGTACTTC. This codes for CASSPPIAYEQYF.

This chain uses TRBV28 with TRBJ2-7, with D tentatively TRBD1 or TRBD2 (5 bases each). This CDR3 region has 15 residues. Per the germline V gene, CDR1 is MDHEN and CDR2 is SYDVKM. Trimming took 4 bases from V and 0 from J, leaving 13 bases between them. CDR3 amino acids: CASSSIDGTSYEQYF. CDR3 nucleotide sequence: TGTGCCAGCAGTTCTATAGACGGGACCTCCTACGAGCAGTACTTC.

The J gene is TRBJ2-4, the V gene TRBV19, with a possible D match to TRBD1 (6 bases). CDR1 is LNHDA and CDR2 is SQIVND in the germline V gene (reference sequence). This CDR3 contains 14 residues. Trimming left V 3 bases short and J 6 bases short, with 12 bases between. As DNA, the CDR3 is TGTGCCAGTAGTATCACAGGGTCCACAAACATTCAGTACTTC. The encoded protein is CASSITGSTNIQYF.

The rearrangement links TRBV12-5 to TRBJ2-3; 11 nucleotides align to TRBD2. The CDR3 totals 14 residues. Trimming took 7 bases from V and 4 from J; bases not matched to a gene: 4. The V gene's germline CDR1 is LGHNT and CDR2 FRNRAP. CDR3 loop: CASALGLAADTQYF. The CDR3 coding sequence is TGTGCTAGTGCCCTGGGACTAGCGGCAGATACGCAGTATTTT.

This rearrangement joins TRBV29-1 to TRBJ2-2; 7 bases fit TRBD1. This CDR3 contains 13 residues. Losses at the gene ends were 5 bases for V and 6 bases for J; bases not matched to a gene: 6. The germline gives CDR1 SQVTM, CDR2 ANQGSEA. CDR3 DNA sequence: TGCAGCGTTCAGACAGGGCTCCCCGGGGAGCTGTTTTTT. Amino acids: CSVQTGLPGELFF.

This clone was found once. This chain links TRBV28 with TRBJ2-1; 8 nucleotides align to TRBD2. The length of the CDR3 is 19 residues. V was clipped by 5 bases and J by 0 bases; unmatched bases: 15. Germline lookup yields CDR1 MDHEN and CDR2 SYDVKM. Here the CDR3 DNA reads TGTGCCAGCAGTGGGTCCGGGACTAGGCCTATGAGCTCCTACAATGAGCAGTTCTTC. It codes for CASSGSGTRPMSSYNEQFF.

V usage is TRBV4-1 and J usage is TRBJ1-6; D is unresolved. The CDR3 is 15 amino acids. Between the trimmed V and J ends, which lost 0 bases and 9 bases, there was a span of 12 bases. The germline CDR1 and CDR2 sequences are MGHRA and YSYEKL. The CDR3 loop reads CASSQEEGLGSPLHF. CDR3 sequence (DNA): TGCGCCAGCAGCCAAGAAGAGGGTTTGGGTTCACCCCTCCACTTT.

This chain connects TRBV28 to TRBJ2-7; no definite D call. Trimming stripped 8 bases from V and 0 bases from J, with 8 bases between. Germline assignment: CDR1 MDHEN and CDR2 SYDVKM. This CDR3 region has 12 residues. The CDR3 bases are TGTGCCAGCGGTAAAAGCTCCTACGAGCAGTACTTC. It is translated as CASGKSSYEQYF.

The chain links TRBV7-6 to TRBJ2-2, with D possibly being TRBD2 (6 bases). The CDR3 contains 15 residues. The V end was cut by 5 bases, the J end by 4 bases, with 14 bases between. Germline values: CDR1 SGHVS, CDR2 FNYEAQ. CDR3: CASSPTSSFTGELFF. Here the CDR3 DNA reads TGTGCCAGCAGCCCTACTAGCTCCTTCACCGGGGAGCTGTTTTTT.

This clone appeared a single time. The chain employs TRBV28 and TRBJ2-1; D may correspond to TRBD1 or TRBD2 (5 bases each). The CDR3 covers 16 residues. Germline assignment: CDR1 MDHEN and CDR2 SYDVKM. The germline V and J ends were trimmed by 7 bases and 2 bases, with 18 bases remaining between them. Here the CDR3 reads CASTPKWGTAYNEQFF. For the CDR3, the DNA is TGTGCCAGCACACCTAAATGGGGGACCGCCTACAATGAGCAGTTCTTC.

The V call is TRBV5-1, the J call TRBJ2-7; TRBD1 agrees at 12 bases. The junction had 7 bases not matched to a gene; V was cut back by 3 bases and J by 6 bases. The CDR3 spans 15 residues. Germline CDR1 is SGHRS and CDR2 is YFSETQ. CDR3: CASSYPGTGGREQYF. The CDR3 coding sequence is TGCGCCAGCAGCTACCCCGGGACAGGGGGCCGCGAGCAGTACTTC. Looking up the rest from reference TRBV5-1 and TRBJ2-7 gives the full variable domain: KAGVTQTPRYLIKTRGQQVTLSCSPISGHRSVSWYQQTPGQGLQFLFEYFSETQRNKGNFPGRFSGRQFSNSRSEMNVSTLELGDSALYLCASSYPGTGGREQYFGPGTRLTVT.